These T cell receptor beta chains were read from a single sample in a study of glioma-infiltrating T cells. Via MiXCR, TCRdb re-called the multiplex PCR reads, giving one row per CDR3 protein. The sample shows about 400,000 distinct CDR3 sequences, roughly two fifths of them seen only once. Sequenced: glioma tissue, nonneoplastic brain tissue, or PBMCs (not recorded which). All receptors come from a human donor with low-grade glioma or glioblastoma, undergoing nonglioma brain surgery, or in good health (not recorded which). Both conserved end residues are part of each CDR3. Fields, in order: J gene, D gene, V gene, clone size, CDR3 protein, CDR3 DNA. D genes are given only for firm matches. Expanded clones get a size class; other rows say once, few or many, or leave the size out.

TRBJ2-1 | NA | TRBV7-2 | few | CASSLTLPHEQFF | TGTGCCAGCAGCTTAACACTCCCACATGAGCAGTTCTTC
TRBJ1-2 | TRBD1 | TRBV19 | NA | CASSLQGPGGYTF | TGTGCCAGTAGTTTACAGGGGCCTGGCGGCTACACCTTC
TRBJ2-7 | NA | TRBV3-1 | once | CASSQGGGFYEQYF | TGTGCCAGCAGCCAAGGGGGCGGGTTCTACGAGCAGTACTTC
TRBJ2-7 | NA | TRBV28 | NA | CASSLPTTGSYEQYF | TGTGCCAGCAGTCTCCCTACGACAGGTTCCTACGAGCAGTACTTC
TRBJ2-7 | TRBD1 | TRBV28 | NA | CAGSLVQGAHEQYF | TGTGCCGGCAGTTTAGTACAGGGGGCCCACGAGCAGTACTTC
TRBJ2-7 | TRBD2 | TRBV27 | NA | CASSVGAGGPHEQYF | TGTGCCAGCAGCGTAGGGGCGGGAGGCCCCCACGAGCAGTACTTC
TRBJ2-3 | NA | TRBV19 | NA | CATPLGTRVTDTQYF | TGTGCCACCCCCCTCGGGACAAGGGTCACAGATACGCAGTATTTT
TRBJ2-7 | NA | TRBV3-1 | NA | CASSQLSDSYEQYF | TGTGCCAGCAGCCAGCTATCGGACTCCTACGAGCAGTACTTC
TRBJ1-5 | TRBD1 | TRBV2 | NA | CASRGTRGLNQPQHF | TGTGCCAGCAGGGGGACCAGGGGGCTTAATCAGCCCCAGCATTTT
TRBJ2-7 | TRBD1 | TRBV28 | many | CASSPSRGQGSYEQYF | TGTGCCAGCAGCCCTAGTCGGGGACAGGGCTCCTACGAGCAGTACTTC
TRBJ2-1 | NA | TRBV20-1 | many | CSALALSSYNEQFF | TGCAGTGCTTTAGCGTTGAGCTCCTACAATGAGCAGTTCTTC
TRBJ1-1 | NA | TRBV28 | many | CASSLLSRGNTEAFF | TGTGCCAGCAGTTTATTGTCCCGGGGAAACACTGAAGCTTTCTTT
TRBJ2-3 | TRBD1 | TRBV5-4 | NA | CASSFGQGTSTDTQYF | TGTGCCAGCAGCTTCGGACAGGGCACTAGCACAGATACGCAGTATTTT
TRBJ2-7 | NA | TRBV20-1 | few | CSAIRDQRSYEQYF | TGCAGTGCCATAAGAGACCAGAGATCCTACGAGCAGTACTTC
TRBJ2-3 | NA | TRBV15 | many | CATSRDWGDPQYF | TGTGCCACCAGCAGAGATTGGGGGGATCCGCAGTATTTT
TRBJ2-3 | NA | TRBV7-2 | few | CASSPRSDTQYF | TGTGCCAGCAGCCCGCGGTCCGATACGCAGTATTTT
TRBJ1-1 | TRBD1 | TRBV11-2 | NA | CASSLLRDRGSSTEAFF | TGTGCCAGCAGCTTACTCCGGGACAGGGGCTCGAGCACTGAAGCTTTCTTT
TRBJ2-7 | NA | TRBV27 | NA | CVSSSWKYEQYF | TGTGTTAGCAGTTCTTGGAAATACGAGCAGTACTTC
TRBJ1-6 | NA | TRBV5-1 | NA | CASSPGLAPRYNSPLHF | TGCGCCAGCAGCCCAGGACTGGCACCTCGATATAATTCACCCCTCCACTTT
TRBJ2-7 | NA | TRBV18 | once | CASSPPGSPYEQCF | TGTGCCAGCTCACCACCGGGGAGCCCGTACGAGCAGTGCTTC
TRBJ2-7 | NA | TRBV7-9 | NA | CASSQTVGYYEQYF | TGTGCCAGCAGCCAAACAGTGGGGTACTACGAGCAGTACTTC
TRBJ2-7 | TRBD1 | TRBV10-3 | NA | CAIKRQGRDEQYF | TGTGCCATCAAGCGACAGGGTCGCGACGAGCAGTACTTC
TRBJ2-1 | NA | TRBV28 | many | CASSLGQEQFF | TGTGCCAGCAGTTTAGGGCAAGAGCAGTTCTTC
TRBJ1-3 | TRBD1 | TRBV2 | NA | CARRVQGISGNTIYF | TGTGCCAGGAGGGTACAGGGGATCTCTGGAAACACCATATATTTT
TRBJ2-1 | TRBD2 | TRBV28 | many | CASSSSRRGGYNEQFF | TGTGCCAGCAGTTCCTCCCGACGGGGGGGATACAATGAGCAGTTCTTC
TRBJ1-3 | TRBD1 | TRBV28 | NA | CATRDSGSGNTIYF | TGTGCCACCCGGGACAGTGGATCTGGAAACACCATATATTTT
TRBJ2-1 | NA | TRBV15 | many | CATSGAQGNEQFF | TGTGCCACCAGCGGGGCTCAGGGTAATGAGCAGTTCTTC